This TCR beta chain was captured in a study of beta chain features in type 1 diabetes. A note on this clone: Its antigen is undetermined.

Trimming at V came to 5 bases and at J to 11 bases, leaving 8 bases not matched to a gene. CDR1 is SGHTA and CDR2 is FQGNSA in the germline V gene. The CDR3 runs to 14 residues. cDNA synthesis used the whole RNA isolate, giving expressed TCRB sequences. Generated by immunoSEQ multiplex PCR, the TCRdb table keeps only in-frame clones and is missing some. The table lists around 40,000 clones, approximately 70% of them singletons, with approximately 2.3% in the top ten. General study points: Moderate yet significant TCRB CDR3 shortening was seen in Type 1 diabetes patients in all four CD4+ subsets.

The rearrangement joins TRBV7-2 to TRBJ2-5; 13 nucleotides line up with TRBD2. Sequencing input: Tregs from blood. This sequence originates from a woman aged 18-29 years with type 1 diabetes. The CDR3 loop reads CASSQGLAGSQQYF. The CDR3 nucleotides read TGTGCCAGCAGCCAGGGACTAGCGGGATCCCAACAGTACTTC. The full variable domain, rest sourced from reference TRBV7-2 and TRBJ2-5, is GAGVSQSPSNKVTEKGKDVELRCDPISGHTALYWYRQSLGQGLEFLIYFQGNSAPDKSGLPSDRFSAERTGGSVSTLTIQRTQQEDSAVYLCASSQGLAGSQQYFGPGTRLLVL.